This T cell receptor beta chain derives from a study of Ad26.COV2.S vaccination and SARS-CoV-2 variants. The overall study: Participants got Ad26.COV2.S intramuscularly, once or twice 56 days apart.

Treatment defined: over 15 received Ad26.COV2.S at low or high dose, single or two shots; about 5 received placebo; per-sample allocation not given. It was on day 63 after the first vaccine or placebo injection that samples were taken. There are 13 residues in the CDR3. The V end was cut by 5 bases, the J end by 7 bases, with 15 bases between. CDR1 is MNHNS, CDR2 SASEGT, per germline. TCRdb's copy holds only in-frame clones and misses some; the assay was immunoSEQ multiplex PCR. The sample carries more than 350,000 clones, around nine tenths recorded once. This sequence originates from a person aged 18-65 years who received the Ad26.COV2.S COVID-19 vaccine or a placebo. This specimen was peripheral blood, taken in a trial of Ad26.COV2.S vaccine versus placebo. V gene TRBV6-1 combines with J gene TRBJ2-7; D is ambiguous. CDR3 nucleotide sequence: TGTGCCAGCAGTTCGTCCTCGGAAGGGGAGCAGTACTTC. Translating it yields CASSSSSEGEQYF.